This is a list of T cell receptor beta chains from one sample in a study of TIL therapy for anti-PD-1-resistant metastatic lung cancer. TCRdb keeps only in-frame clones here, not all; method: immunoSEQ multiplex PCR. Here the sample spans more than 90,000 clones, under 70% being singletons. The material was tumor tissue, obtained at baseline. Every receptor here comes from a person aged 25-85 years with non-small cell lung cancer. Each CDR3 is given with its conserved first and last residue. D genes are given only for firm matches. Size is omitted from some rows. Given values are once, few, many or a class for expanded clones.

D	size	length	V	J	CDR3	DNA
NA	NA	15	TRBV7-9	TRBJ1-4	CASSTQRGVHEKLFF	TGTGCCAGCAGCACCCAGAGGGGGGTTCATGAAAAACTGTTTTTT
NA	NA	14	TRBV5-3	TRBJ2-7	CARSLGGRAYEQYF	TGTGCCAGAAGCTTGGGTGGCAGGGCCTACGAGCAGTACTTC
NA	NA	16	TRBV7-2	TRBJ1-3	CASSKNPGSLGNTIYF	TGTGCCAGCAGCAAGAATCCAGGGAGTCTTGGAAACACCATATATTTT
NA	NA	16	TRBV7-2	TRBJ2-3	CASSLGVAGFLDTQYF	TGTGCCAGCAGCTTAGGGGTGGCGGGATTCCTGGATACGCAGTATTTT
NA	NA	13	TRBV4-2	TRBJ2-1	CASSQAEGNEQFF	TGTGCCAGCAGCCAAGCAGAGGGGAATGAGCAGTTCTTC
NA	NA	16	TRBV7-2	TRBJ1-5	CASSPLTGVSNQPQHF	TGTGCCAGCAGCCCGTTAACAGGAGTTAGCAATCAGCCCCAGCATTTT
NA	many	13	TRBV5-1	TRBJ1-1	CASSFSWNTEAFF	TGCGCCAGCAGCTTCAGCTGGAACACTGAAGCTTTCTTT
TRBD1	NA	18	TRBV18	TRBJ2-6	CASSVTGQGASGANVLTF	TGTGCCAGCTCAGTTACGGGACAGGGCGCTTCTGGGGCCAACGTCCTGACTTTC
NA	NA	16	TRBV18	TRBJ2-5	CASSPPGGLGQATQYF	TGTGCCAGCTCACCACCCGGGGGGCTGGGGCAGGCGACCCAGTACTTC
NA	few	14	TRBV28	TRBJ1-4	CASTPDPTNEKLFF	TGTGCCAGCACTCCTGATCCAACTAATGAAAAACTGTTTTTT
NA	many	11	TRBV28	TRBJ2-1	CASSIQNEQFF	TGTGCCAGCAGTATACAAAATGAGCAGTTCTTC
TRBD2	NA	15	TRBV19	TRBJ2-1	CASSLAGGPGNEQFF	TGTGCCAGTAGCCTAGCGGGGGGGCCGGGGAATGAGCAGTTCTTC
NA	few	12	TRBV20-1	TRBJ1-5	CSASRGAQPQHF	TGCAGTGCCAGTCGGGGGGCTCAGCCCCAGCATTTT
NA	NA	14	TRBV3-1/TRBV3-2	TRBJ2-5	CASSQLRGWETQYF	TGTGCCAGCAGCCAACTGAGGGGTTGGGAGACCCAGTACTTC
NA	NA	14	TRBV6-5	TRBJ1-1	CASSYRSPRGEAFF	TGTGCCAGCAGTTACCGGTCTCCCCGGGGTGAAGCTTTCTTT
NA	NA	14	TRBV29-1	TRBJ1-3	CSANTPSSGNTIYF	TGCAGCGCTAACACCCCGAGCTCTGGAAACACCATATATTTT
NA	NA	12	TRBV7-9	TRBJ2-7	CASSFLPYEQYF	TGTGCCAGCAGCTTTCTTCCCTACGAGCAGTACTTC
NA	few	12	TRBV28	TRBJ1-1	CASSYSRTEAFF	TGTGCCAGCAGTTACTCCCGTACTGAAGCTTTCTTT
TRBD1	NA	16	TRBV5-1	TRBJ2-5	CASNPYTGAIQETQYF	TGCGCCAGCAACCCCTACACAGGGGCCATCCAAGAGACCCAGTACTTC
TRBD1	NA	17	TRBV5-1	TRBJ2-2	CASSYQVGTANTGELFF	TGCGCCAGCAGCTACCAAGTCGGGACAGCGAACACCGGGGAGCTGTTTTTT
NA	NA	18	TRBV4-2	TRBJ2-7	CASSQVTLEQSLSYEQYF	TGTGCCAGCAGCCAAGTGACGTTGGAACAGTCATTATCCTACGAGCAGTACTTC
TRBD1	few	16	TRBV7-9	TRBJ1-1	CASSLRGTGPNTEAFF	TGTGCCAGCAGCTTAAGGGGGACAGGACCCAACACTGAAGCTTTCTTT
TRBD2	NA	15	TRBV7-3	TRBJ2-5	CASAQLNGRAETQYF	TGTGCCAGCGCCCAGCTCAACGGGAGGGCGGAGACCCAGTACTTC
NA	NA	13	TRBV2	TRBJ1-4	CASEGATNEKLFF	TGTGCCTCCGAAGGGGCTACTAATGAAAAACTGTTTTTT
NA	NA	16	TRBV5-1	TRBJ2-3	CASSQGRTRDTDTQYF	TGCGCCAGCAGCCAAGGTCGCACCAGGGACACAGATACGCAGTATTTT
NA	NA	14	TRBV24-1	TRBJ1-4	CATSDGVLTEKLFF	TGTGCCACCAGTGATGGGGTTTTAACGGAAAAACTGTTTTTT
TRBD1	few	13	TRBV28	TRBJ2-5	CASSRTGVVTQYF	TGTGCCAGCAGTCGGACAGGGGTAGTGACCCAGTACTTC
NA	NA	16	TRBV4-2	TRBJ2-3	CASSQEGRKSTDTQYF	TGTGCCAGCAGCCAAGAAGGGCGGAAGAGCACAGATACGCAGTATTTT
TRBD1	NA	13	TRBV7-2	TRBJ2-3	CASSWTGEDTQYF	TGTGCCAGCAGTTGGACAGGGGAAGATACGCAGTATTTT
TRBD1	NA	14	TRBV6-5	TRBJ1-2	CASRTGQGVISYTF	TGTGCCAGCAGGACTGGACAGGGGGTCATTAGCTACACCTTC
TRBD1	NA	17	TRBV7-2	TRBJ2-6	CASSPTTTGVGANVLTF	TGTGCCAGCAGCCCTACAACTACAGGGGTCGGGGCCAACGTCCTGACTTTC
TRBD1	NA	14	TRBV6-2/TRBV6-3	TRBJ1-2	CASSYLTGNYGYTF	TGTGCCAGCAGTTACCTGACAGGGAACTATGGCTACACCTTC
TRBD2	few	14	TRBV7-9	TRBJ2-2	CASNGLVQTGELFF	TGTGCCAGCAACGGACTAGTACAGACCGGGGAGCTGTTTTTT
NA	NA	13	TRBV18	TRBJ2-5	CASSPPVKETQYF	TGTGCCAGCTCACCACCCGTGAAAGAGACCCAGTACTTC
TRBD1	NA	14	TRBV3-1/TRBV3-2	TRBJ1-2	CASSRGQGVYGYTF	TGTGCCAGCAGCCGAGGACAGGGGGTTTATGGCTACACCTTC
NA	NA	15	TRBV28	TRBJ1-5	CASSSSGGSNQPQHF	TGTGCCAGCAGTTCTTCAGGAGGAAGCAATCAGCCCCAGCATTTT
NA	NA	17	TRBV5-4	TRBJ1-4	CASSLGPRELVSEKLFF	TGTGCCAGCAGCTTGGGACCGAGGGAATTAGTGTCCGAAAAACTGTTTTTT
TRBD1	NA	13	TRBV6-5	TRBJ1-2	CASRAPGQGGYTF	TGTGCCAGCAGAGCACCGGGACAGGGTGGCTACACCTTC
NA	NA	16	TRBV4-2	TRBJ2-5	CASSQERRGPEETQYF	TGTGCCAGCAGCCAAGAACGGCGGGGGCCAGAAGAGACCCAGTACTTC
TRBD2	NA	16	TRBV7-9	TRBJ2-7	CASSLGLAGGLDEQYF	TGTGCCAGCAGCTTAGGGCTAGCGGGGGGCTTGGACGAGCAGTACTTC
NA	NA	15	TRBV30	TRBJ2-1	CAWSVQWLGGNEQFF	TGTGCCTGGAGTGTACAGTGGTTAGGCGGCAATGAGCAGTTCTTC
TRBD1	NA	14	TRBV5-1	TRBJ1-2	CASSRNTGGNGYTF	TGCGCCAGCAGCAGAAATACAGGGGGCAATGGCTACACCTTC
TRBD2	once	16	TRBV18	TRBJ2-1	CASSPSLAGGDNEQFF	TGTGCCAGCTCACCCTCCTTAGCGGGGGGCGACAATGAGCAGTTCTTC
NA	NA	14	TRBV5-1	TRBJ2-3	CASSRGQGTDTQYF	TGCGCCAGCAGCAGGGGCCAGGGCACAGATACGCAGTATTTT
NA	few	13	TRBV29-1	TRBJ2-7	CSAAFSGTYEQYF	TGCAGCGCCGCTTTTAGCGGTACCTACGAGCAGTACTTC
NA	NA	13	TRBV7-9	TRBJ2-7	CASSLNSLYEQYF	TGTGCCAGCAGCTTAAACTCTCTTTACGAGCAGTACTTC
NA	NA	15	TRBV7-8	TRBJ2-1	CASSLGPGDYNEQFF	TGTGCCAGCAGCTTAGGGCCCGGAGATTACAATGAGCAGTTCTTC
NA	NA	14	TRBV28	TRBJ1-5	CASSLGIYNQPQHF	TGTGCCAGCAGTTTGGGGATATACAATCAGCCCCAGCATTTT
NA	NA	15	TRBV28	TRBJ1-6	CASSSPQGGRSPLHF	TGTGCCAGCAGTTCCCCACAGGGAGGAAGGTCACCCCTCCACTTT
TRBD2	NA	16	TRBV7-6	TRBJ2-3	CASSLMSGGLTDTQYF	TGTGCCAGCAGCTTAATGAGCGGGGGGCTCACAGATACGCAGTATTTT
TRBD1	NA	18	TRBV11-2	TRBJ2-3	CASSLRTGGRLSTDTQYF	TGTGCCAGCAGCTTGCGGACAGGGGGCCGGCTTAGCACAGATACGCAGTATTTT